Following are 10 T cell receptor beta chains from one sample sequenced in a study of T cells in Graves' hyperthyroidism and ophthalmopathy. The TCR beta CDR3 regions underwent amplification using RNA transcripts as the source. First-round RT-PCR of the TCR CDR3 relied on the HTBI primer set. Each CDR3 protein is one row after TCRdb ran MiXCR on the multiplex PCR reads. The data show approximately 320,000 distinct CDR3 sequences, approximately 17% seen once. The sample comprised blood. The receptors here all came from a young man with Graves' hyperthyroidism.

This clonotype occurred many times. This CDR3 is CASSSSHNEQFF. DNA for the CDR3: TGTGCCAGCAGTTCCAGTCACAATGAGCAGTTCTTC. The chain joins TRBV27 to TRBJ2-1; the D is unclear. Germline lookup yields CDR1 MNHEY and CDR2 SMNVEV (reference sequence). V was pared by 4 bases and J by 5 bases, with 6 bases between. The CDR3 covers 12 residues.

A few counts support this clonotype. The rearrangement links TRBV7-2 to TRBJ2-5, with 9 positions matching TRBD1. CDR3 length: 17 residues. The germline V gene has CDR1 SGHTA and CDR2 FQGNSA. V was clipped by 5 bases and J by 2 bases; unmatched bases: 12. This CDR3 reads CASSPGQGLLSQETQYF. For the CDR3, the DNA is TGTGCCAGCAGCCCTGGACAGGGGCTATTATCTCAAGAGACCCAGTACTTC.

Many counts were recorded for this clonotype. The chain combines TRBV20-1 with TRBJ1-1; D call uncertain. Trimming stripped 6 bases from V and 0 bases from J, with 20 bases between. In germline, CDR1 is DFQATT, CDR2 SNEGSKA (reference sequence). The CDR3 is made up of 16 amino acids. CDR3 bases: TGCAGTGCCCAGAACCTCTTGGGCCCCGTGAACACTGAAGCTTTCTTT. Translating gives CSAQNLLGPVNTEAFF.

This clonotype was observed a handful of times. This chain links TRBV20-1 with TRBJ2-2; tentative D call: TRBD1 (6 bases). Trimming took off 0 bases at V and 6 bases at J, with 14 bases between the two ends. Germline values: CDR1 DFQATT, CDR2 SNEGSKA (reference sequence). The CDR3 extends over 15 amino acids. CDR3 coding DNA: TGCAGTGCTAGAGACTGGACAGATACAGCCGGGGAGCTGTTTTTT. This codes for CSARDWTDTAGELFF.

This clonotype was picked up many times. This sequence joins TRBV24-1 and TRBJ2-1; TRBD1 matches at 10 bases. Trimming took 3 bases from V and 5 from J; bases not matched to a gene: 6. The CDR3 runs 16 residues. The germline CDR1 and CDR2 sequences are KGHDR and SFDVKD. The CDR3 coding sequence is TGTGCCACCAGTGATACCGGGACAGGGGTAGACAATGAGCAGTTCTTC. Amino acid sequence: CATSDTGTGVDNEQFF.

This chain uses TRBV14 with TRBJ2-7; no clear D. Per germline, CDR1 SGHDN and CDR2 FVKESK. The CDR3 is made up of 15 amino acids. Trimming pared 0 bases from V and 1 base from J, leaving 10 bases between. The CDR3 spells CASSQDPGFSYEQYF. CDR3 in DNA: TGTGCCAGCAGCCAAGATCCCGGGTTTTCCTACGAGCAGTACTTC.

This clonotype has at least ten counts. V usage is TRBV7-2 and J usage is TRBJ2-5; 7 bases map to TRBD2. CDR3 length equals 16 residues. The V segment lost 5 bases and the J segment 1 base; nucleotides outside the gene matches: 10. Germline V CDR1 and CDR2: SGHTA, FQGNSA. CDR3 sequence reads: CASSPRAGVAQETQYF. In DNA form, the CDR3 reads TGTGCCAGCAGCCCCCGCGCGGGAGTGGCCCAAGAGACCCAGTACTTC.

This clonotype turned up a few times. The V call is TRBV6-1, the J call TRBJ1-5; 8 bases map to TRBD1. The V gene end was trimmed by 4 bases and the J gene end by 5 bases; junction bases not matched to a gene: 16. The CDR3 loop spans 18 amino acids. In germline, CDR1 is MNHNS, CDR2 SASEGT. The CDR3 DNA sequence: TGTGCCAGCAGTGCCCCGGGGGACAGGCCTACGCATCATCAGCCCCAGCATTTT. Protein sequence: CASSAPGDRPTHHQPQHF.

This clonotype was counted ten times or more. The V and J genes are TRBV7-3 and TRBJ2-2; TRBD2 is a possible D gene (6 bases). V lost 6 bases to trimming and J lost 0 bases, with 11 bases between them. This CDR3 has 15 amino acids. Germline V gene data show CDR1 as SGHTA and CDR2 as FQGTGA. The CDR3 reads CASRTSGANTGELFF. The CDR3 coding sequence is TGTGCCAGCAGGACCTCGGGGGCGAACACCGGGGAGCTGTTTTTT.

The V call is TRBV7-3, the J call TRBJ2-7; TRBD2 agrees at 10 bases. In germline, CDR1 is SGHTA, CDR2 FQGTGA. CDR3 length equals 15 residues. J lost 5 bases, V lost 2 bases, and 6 bases had no gene match. DNA for the CDR3: TGTGCCAGCAGCTTACGTCTAGCGGGAGTACACGAGCAGTACTTC. Translating gives CASSLRLAGVHEQYF.